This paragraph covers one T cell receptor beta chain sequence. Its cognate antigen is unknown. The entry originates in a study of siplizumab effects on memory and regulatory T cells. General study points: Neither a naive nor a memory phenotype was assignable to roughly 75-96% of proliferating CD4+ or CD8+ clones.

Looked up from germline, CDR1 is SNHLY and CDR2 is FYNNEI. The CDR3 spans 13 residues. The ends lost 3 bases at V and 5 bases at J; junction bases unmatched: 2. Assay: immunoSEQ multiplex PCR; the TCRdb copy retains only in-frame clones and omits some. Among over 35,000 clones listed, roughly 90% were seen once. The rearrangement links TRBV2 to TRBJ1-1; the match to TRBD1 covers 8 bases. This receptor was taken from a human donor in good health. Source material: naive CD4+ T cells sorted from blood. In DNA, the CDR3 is TGTGCCAGCAGTGAGGACAGGGTAACTGAAGCTTTCTTT. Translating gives CASSEDRVTEAFF.